This paragraph reports one TCR beta chain. Primers included in the PCR were 60 Vbeta and 13 Jbeta primers. The protocol was immunoSEQ multiplex PCR, while the TCRdb copy is restricted to in-frame clones and leaves out a portion. The table includes about 110,000 clones, 65% to 80% detected once. This record belongs to a study of cytomegalovirus exposure and HLA in healthy donors. There are 15 residues in the CDR3. Between the trimmed V and J ends, which lost 0 bases and 2 bases, there was a span of 9 bases. Germline values: CDR1 SGDLS, CDR2 YYNGEE. The sequence came from a woman aged 45-65 years in good health and CMV-seropositive. This chain links TRBV9 with TRBJ2-1, with D maybe TRBD2 (6 bases). The source material was PBMCs. In nucleotides, the CDR3 is TGTGCCAGCAGCGTAGACGGGGGAACCTACAATGAGCAGTTCTTC. Its translation: CASSVDGGTYNEQFF.